This T cell receptor beta chain was identified during a study of blood T cell repertoires in COVID-19. The overall study: Samples of COVID-19 (acute and convalescent) were obtained from the United States, Italy and Spain.

TCRdb's copy holds only in-frame clones and misses some; the assay was immunoSEQ multiplex PCR. Counted here are approximately 280,000 clones, roughly 89% occurring once; the ten biggest clones make up 4.6%. There are 14 residues in the CDR3. Trimming shortened V by 4 bases and J by 3 bases, and 12 bases separated the two germline ends. Germline V gene lookup returns CDR1 KGHDR and CDR2 SFDVKD. The sample consisted of peripheral blood. This receptor was taken from a man in his forties with acute or convalescent COVID-19. The V and J genes are TRBV24-1 and TRBJ2-7; tentatively, D is TRBD1 (5 bases). The chain's CDR3 is CATSESGSIYEQYF. CDR3 in DNA: TGTGCCACCAGTGAATCAGGGTCTATCTACGAGCAGTACTTC.